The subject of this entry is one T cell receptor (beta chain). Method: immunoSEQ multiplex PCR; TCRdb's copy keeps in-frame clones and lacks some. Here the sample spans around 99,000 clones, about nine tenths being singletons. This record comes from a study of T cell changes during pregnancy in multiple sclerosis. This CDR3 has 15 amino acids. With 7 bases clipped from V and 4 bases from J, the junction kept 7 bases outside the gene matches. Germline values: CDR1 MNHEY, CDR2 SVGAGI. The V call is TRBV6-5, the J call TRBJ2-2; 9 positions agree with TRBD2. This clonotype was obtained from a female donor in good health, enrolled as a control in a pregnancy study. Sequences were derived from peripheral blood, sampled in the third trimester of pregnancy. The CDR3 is CASNGGGAGTGELFF. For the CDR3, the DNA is TGTGCCAGCAATGGCGGGGGGGCCGGCACCGGGGAGCTGTTTTTT.